The 30 T cell receptor beta chains below all came from one sample that was sequenced in a study of blood T cell repertoires in COVID-19. Some clones are missing from TCRdb's copy, which holds only in-frame ones; the method was immunoSEQ multiplex PCR. The table shows 55,000 to 85,000 clones, with 79% occurring only once. Sequenced material: peripheral blood. These receptor sequences come from a man in his 60s with active or convalescent COVID-19.

The chain uses TRBV25-1 and TRBJ2-5, with TRBD1 matching 10 bases. This CDR3 comprises 16 residues. V was clipped by 7 bases and J by 4 bases; unmatched bases: 12. Germline-derived CDR1 and CDR2 are MGHDK and SYGVNS. This CDR3 reads CASTLAGTGERETQYF. CDR3 nucleotides: TGTGCCAGCACTCTGGCTGGGACAGGGGAAAGAGAGACCCAGTACTTC.

This chain connects TRBV27 to TRBJ2-5; no clear D gene. Between the trimmed V and J ends, which lost 5 bases and 6 bases, there was a span of 16 bases. CDR1 MNHEY and CDR2 SMNVEV come from the germline V gene (reference sequence). This CDR3 is built from 14 residues. This CDR3 reads CASSPPVLKKTQYF. The CDR3 nucleotides are TGTGCCAGCAGTCCCCCGGTTTTAAAAAAGACCCAGTACTTC.

This clone was observed a single time. This chain joins TRBV5-4 and TRBJ1-2; TRBD1 agrees at 9 bases. Germline V gives CDR1 SGHNT, CDR2 YYREEE (reference sequence). Trimming removed 3 bases from V and 1 base from J; junction bases left unmatched: 4. The CDR3 has 15 amino acids. The CDR3 is CASSSKTGGNYGYTF. The CDR3 nucleotides are TGTGCCAGCAGCTCCAAGACAGGGGGTAACTATGGCTACACCTTC. Full variable domain (rest looked up from reference TRBV5-4 and TRBJ1-2): ETGVTQSPTHLIKTRGQQVTLRCSSQSGHNTVSWYQQALGQGPQFIFQYYREEENGRGNFPPRFSGLQFPNYSSELNVNALELDDSALYLCASSSKTGGNYGYTFGSGTRLTVV.

J is TRBJ2-1 and V is TRBV28; TRBD2 matches 7 bases. After removal of 2 bases from V and 3 bases from J, the junction contained 4 bases not matched to a gene. Germline V gene sequence: CDR1 MDHEN, CDR2 SYDVKM. The CDR3 length is 15 residues. CDR3 DNA sequence: TGTGCCAGCAGTTTAGGAGGGGACTACTACAATGAGCAGTTCTTC. It encodes CASSLGGDYYNEQFF.

CDR3 amino acids: CASSEAREYTEAFF. The CDR3 DNA follows: TGTGCCAGCAGTGAAGCGCGGGAGTATACTGAAGCTTTCTTT. The rearrangement uses TRBV6-1 and TRBJ1-1; D not certain. V lost 0 bases and J lost 5, with 10 bases in between. The CDR3 covers 14 residues. Germline V CDR1 and CDR2: MNHNS, SASEGT.

This chain links TRBV3-1 (or the pseudogene TRBV3-2) with TRBJ2-1; a weak D match, TRBD1 (6 bases). Germline CDR1 reads LGHDT; CDR2 reads YNNKEL (reference sequence). Trimming stripped 4 bases from V and 8 bases from J, with 15 bases between. The CDR3 loop spans 14 amino acids. The CDR3 DNA reads TGTGCCAGCAGCCCTCCGGGACACCTAGATGAGCAGTTCTTC. As protein: CASSPPGHLDEQFF.

This chain joins TRBV7-2 and TRBJ2-3; D remains unclear. V lost 0 bases and J 2 bases, leaving 3 bases between the germline ends. In germline, CDR1 is SGHTA, CDR2 FQGNSA. The CDR3 spans 13 residues. CDR3 residues: CASSLANTDTQYF. For the CDR3, the DNA is TGTGCCAGCAGCTTAGCCAACACAGATACGCAGTATTTT.

The J gene is TRBJ2-6, the V gene TRBV27; tentative D call: TRBD2 (5 bases). V lost 7 bases and J 1 base, leaving 11 bases between the germline ends. Germline lookup yields CDR1 MNHEY and CDR2 SMNVEV (reference sequence). The CDR3 has 15 amino acids. The CDR3 DNA sequence: TGTGCCAGCACCCCCGGCGGGTCTGGGGCCAACGTCCTGACTTTC. Translating gives CASTPGGSGANVLTF.

The rearrangement joins TRBV10-3 to TRBJ1-2; possible D gene TRBD1, 6 bases. V lost 7 bases and J 2 bases, leaving 8 bases between the germline ends. Germline CDR1 ENHRY, CDR2 SYGVKD. The CDR3 extends over 12 amino acids. CDR3 in DNA: TGTGCCATCACGGACAGAAACTATGGCTACACCTTC. It codes for CAITDRNYGYTF.

The gene calls are TRBV28 and TRBJ1-2, with D possibly TRBD1 on 6 matching bases. Germline V lookup: CDR1 MDHEN, CDR2 SYDVKM. The ends were cut back, 1 base at V and 7 bases at J, with 16 bases in the middle. This CDR3 spans 15 amino acids. This CDR3 reads CASSLYGLGGAGYTF. DNA for the CDR3: TGTGCCAGCAGTTTATACGGCCTGGGGGGGGCTGGCTACACCTTC.

This chain links TRBV11-3 with TRBJ2-3; 8 nucleotides match TRBD1. The germline CDR1 and CDR2 sequences are SGHNT and YENEEA. J lost 8 bases, V lost 0 bases, and 7 bases had no gene match. This CDR3 comprises 15 residues. The CDR3: CASSLDADRGVTQYF. The CDR3 coding sequence is TGTGCCAGCAGCTTAGACGCAGACAGGGGTGTTACGCAGTATTTT.

The chain has TRBV5-6 and TRBJ1-2; 10 bases align to TRBD1. Germline V gene data show CDR1 as SGHDT and CDR2 as YYEEEE. After removal of 5 bases from V and 6 bases from J, the junction contained 13 bases not matched to a gene. CDR3 size: 16 residues. The CDR3 sequence: CASSHPRTGGKDGYTF. DNA of the CDR3: TGTGCCAGCAGTCACCCTAGGACAGGGGGTAAAGATGGCTACACCTTC.

This rearrangement joins TRBV4-2 to TRBJ1-3; 7 bases map to TRBD1. V lost 3 bases to trimming and J lost 2 bases; unmatched junction nucleotides: 4. This CDR3 is 15 amino acids long. Looked up from germline, CDR1 is LGHNA and CDR2 is YNFKEQ. In nucleotides, the CDR3 is TGTGCCAGCAGCCACACCAGGGGGGCTGGAAACACCATATATTTT. It specifies CASSHTRGAGNTIYF.

The chain carries TRBV24-1 and TRBJ2-3; D possibly corresponds to TRBD1 (5 bases). Trimming removed 1 base at V and 5 bases at J, with 12 bases between. The germline gives CDR1 KGHDR, CDR2 SFDVKD. The CDR3 is made up of 15 amino acids. The CDR3 coding sequence is TGTGCCACCAGTGATTTAAGGCAGGGTGGAGATACGCAGTATTTT. This codes for CATSDLRQGGDTQYF.

V usage is TRBV9 and J usage is TRBJ1-3; TRBD1 is a possible D gene (6 bases). The CDR3 is 13 residues long. Looked up from germline, CDR1 is SGDLS and CDR2 is YYNGEE. Trimming shortened V by 2 bases and J by 8 bases, and 11 bases separated the two germline ends. Written as DNA, the CDR3 is TGTGCCAGCAGCGTCGCAGGGGTTGACACCATATATTTT. This sequence encodes CASSVAGVDTIYF.

CDR3 loop: CASSLPGTANYGYTF. Written as DNA, the CDR3 is TGTGCCAGCAGCTTACCCGGGACTGCTAACTATGGCTACACCTTC. The chain has TRBV13 and TRBJ1-2; D is perhaps TRBD1 (5 bases). Germline CDR1 and CDR2: PRHDT and FYEKMQ (reference sequence). This CDR3 spans 15 amino acids. Deletions cut 2 bases from V and 0 bases from J, with 10 bases between.

The chain recombines TRBV9 with TRBJ1-2; D might be TRBD1 (6 bases). Germline values: CDR1 SGDLS, CDR2 YYNGEE. With 0 bases removed from V and 8 bases from J, the gap between germline ends came to 11 bases. This CDR3 contains 13 residues. CDR3 DNA sequence: TGTGCCAGCAGCGTAGGCACCAGGGGCGGCTACACCTTC. Translating it yields CASSVGTRGGYTF.

The chain couples TRBV5-6 to TRBJ1-6; tentative D call: TRBD1 (6 bases). V was clipped by 4 bases and J by 7 bases, with 9 bases between them. Germline loops: CDR1 SGHDT, CDR2 YYEEEE. This CDR3 has 13 amino acids. The CDR3 region has the DNA TGTGCCAGCAGCCGAGGACAGAATTCACCCCTCCACTTT. Protein sequence: CASSRGQNSPLHF.

V and J are TRBV2 and TRBJ1-5, with D perhaps matching TRBD1 (6 bases). Per germline, CDR1 SNHLY and CDR2 FYNNEI. Trimming removed 7 bases at V and 0 bases at J, with 13 bases between. The length of the CDR3 is 15 residues. Here the CDR3 reads CASTQGKFSNQPQHF. DNA for the CDR3: TGTGCCAGCACGCAGGGGAAGTTTAGCAATCAGCCCCAGCATTTT.

With regard to this clone: The sample holds other DNA sequences that translate to the same CDR3. DNA for the CDR3: TGTGCGGGTGGAAGGGAGGGTGGCTACACCTTC. Translated: CAGGREGGYTF. This chain uses TRBV28 with TRBJ1-2; D is unclear. Germline CDR1 is MDHEN and CDR2 is SYDVKM. The CDR3 runs to 11 residues.

The genes are TRBV27 and TRBJ2-3; weak D call: TRBD1 (5 bases). CDR3 length equals 11 residues. V was trimmed by 4 bases and J by 6 bases, leaving 5 bases between them. The germline V gene encodes CDR1 MNHEY and CDR2 SMNVEV (reference sequence). DNA of the CDR3: TGTGCCAGCAGTTACAGGGATACGCAGTATTTT. It translates to CASSYRDTQYF.

This chain connects TRBV2 to TRBJ2-6; D may be TRBD2 (7 bases). The CDR3 sequence is 15 residues long. Deletions cut 4 bases from V and 2 bases from J, with 9 bases between. CDR1 and CDR2 (germline): SNHLY, FYNNEI. The chain's CDR3 is CASSGGGAGANVLTF. CDR3 bases: TGTGCCAGCAGTGGGGGGGGCGCTGGGGCCAACGTCCTGACTTTC.

The V and J genes are TRBV7-2 and TRBJ2-1, with D maybe TRBD2 (5 bases). The CDR3 is made up of 11 amino acids. Trimming pared 5 bases from V and 13 bases from J, leaving 12 bases between. CDR1 is SGHTA, CDR2 FQGNSA, per germline. CDR3 amino acids: CASSPNRDQFF. CDR3 DNA: TGTGCCAGCAGCCCTAACCGGGATCAGTTCTTC.

This clone was seen only once. This chain links TRBV28 with TRBJ1-1; the match to TRBD1 covers 7 bases. Losses at the gene ends were 5 bases for V and 4 bases for J; bases not matched to a gene: 10. From germline, CDR1 is MDHEN and CDR2 SYDVKM. The CDR3 is 15 amino acids. The CDR3 loop reads CASSPSTGWATEAFF. CDR3 nucleotides: TGTGCCAGCAGTCCCTCGACAGGGTGGGCCACTGAAGCTTTCTTT.

This clone was seen just once. The chain couples TRBV28 to TRBJ1-2; 9 bases align to TRBD1. The V gene end was trimmed by 7 bases and the J gene end by 5 bases; junction bases not matched to a gene: 17. Germline loops: CDR1 MDHEN, CDR2 SYDVKM. The CDR3 has 17 residues. The CDR3 here is CASIQLPGQGSLYGYTF. The CDR3 DNA reads as TGTGCCAGCATCCAACTCCCGGGACAGGGTAGTTTGTATGGCTACACCTTC.

The chain employs TRBV10-3 and TRBJ2-1; 9 nucleotides agree with TRBD2. V shed 10 bases and J 3 bases; nucleotides not matched to a gene: 4. CDR1 and CDR2 from the germline V gene are ENHRY and SYGVKD. The CDR3 has 13 amino acids. This CDR3 reads CATLAGLYNEQFF. In DNA form, the CDR3 reads TGTGCCACCCTAGCGGGGCTCTACAATGAGCAGTTCTTC.

The V gene is TRBV6-5, the J gene TRBJ2-5; tentative D call: TRBD1 (6 bases). Germline assignment: CDR1 MNHEY and CDR2 SVGAGI. The CDR3 covers 10 residues. V lost 8 bases, J lost 7 bases, and 8 bases lay in between. This CDR3 reads CASGGGTQYF. The CDR3 bases are TGTGCCAGCGGGGGCGGGACCCAGTACTTC.

This clone showed up just once. The V call is TRBV19, the J call TRBJ1-2; 7 bases align to TRBD1. Unmatched junction bases numbered 6, after V lost 3 bases and J lost 8 bases. CDR1 and CDR2 from the germline V gene are LNHDA and SQIVND (reference sequence). The CDR3 length is 13 residues. The CDR3 DNA reads as TGTGCCAGTAGTATGACAGGGAAGGACGGCTACACCTTC. Protein sequence: CASSMTGKDGYTF. Looking up the rest from reference TRBV19 and TRBJ1-2 gives the full variable domain: DGGITQSPKYLFRKEGQNVTLSCEQNLNHDAMYWYRQDPGQGLRLIYYSQIVNDFQKGDIAEGYSVSREKKESFPLTVTSAQKNPTAFYLCASSMTGKDGYTFGSGTRLTVV.

The CDR3 sequence: CATAAVPASPLHF. In DNA, the CDR3 is TGCGCCACTGCTGCGGTCCCCGCTTCACCCCTCCACTTT. The rearrangement links TRBV5-1 to TRBJ1-6; D remains ambiguous. Germline CDR1 SGHRS, CDR2 YFSETQ. V dropped 9 bases and J dropped 9 bases, with 16 bases sitting between them. This CDR3 is 13 amino acids long.

This chain connects TRBV3-1 (or the pseudogene TRBV3-2) to TRBJ2-6; D ambiguous. CDR1 is LGHDT and CDR2 is YNNKEL in the germline V gene (reference sequence). The CDR3 has 15 residues. V was trimmed by 3 bases and J by 0 bases, leaving 6 bases between them. CDR3 protein: CASSQASSGANVLTF. The DNA of the CDR3 is TGTGCCAGCAGCCAGGCTAGCTCTGGGGCCAACGTCCTGACTTTC.